The 9 T cell receptor beta chains below come from one sample, sequenced in a study of memory CD4+ T cells and cytomegalovirus serostatus. The sort gate was single viable CD3+CD4+CD8-CD45RO+ cells for memory CD4+ T cells. Profiled with immunoSEQ multiplex PCR; TCRdb holds only in-frame clones, not every one. This table holds 35,000 to 45,000 clones, around 80% found once. Sequencing was performed on memory CD4+ T cells from blood. These receptors came from an adult in good health and CMV-seropositive.

The V gene is TRBV4-3, the J gene TRBJ2-6; the D is unclear. Germline V gives CDR1 LGHNA, CDR2 YSLEER. Trimming took 6 bases from V and 4 from J, leaving 4 bases between them. This CDR3 comprises 12 residues. CDR3 protein: CASRGGANVLTF. The CDR3 DNA is TGCGCCAGCAGGGGGGGGGCCAACGTCCTGACTTTC.

This chain links TRBV5-1 with TRBJ2-5; D is perhaps TRBD2 (5 bases). CDR1 and CDR2 (germline): SGHRS, YFSETQ. There are 14 residues in the CDR3. V gave up 0 bases and J gave up 5 bases, with 11 bases separating them. In DNA, the CDR3 is TGCGCCAGCAGCTTGGCCGGGATGGGGGAGACCCAGTACTTC. It yields the protein CASSLAGMGETQYF.

The chain couples TRBV14 to TRBJ1-5; no clear D gene. The germline V gene encodes CDR1 SGHDN and CDR2 FVKESK. This CDR3 comprises 14 residues. Trimming pared 4 bases from V and 2 bases from J, leaving 9 bases between. The CDR3 bases are TGTGCCAGCAGCCTCATAGGAGGCAATCAGCCCCAGCATTTT. The encoded protein is CASSLIGGNQPQHF. Supplemented by reference TRBV14 and TRBJ1-5, the full variable domain reads EAGVTQFPSHSVIEKGQTVTLRCDPISGHDNLYWYRRVMGKEIKFLLHFVKESKQDESGMPNNRFLAERTGGTYSTLKVQPAELEDSGVYFCASSLIGGNQPQHFGDGTRLSIL.

The rearrangement joins TRBV5-1 to TRBJ1-3; D unresolved. The V end was cut by 0 bases, the J end by 0 bases, with 10 bases between. CDR1 SGHRS and CDR2 YFSETQ come from the germline V gene. The CDR3 contains 16 residues. The CDR3, as DNA: TGCGCCAGCAGCTTGGCCCCAGGCAGCTCTGGAAACACCATATATTTT. Amino acids: CASSLAPGSSGNTIYF.

This sequence joins TRBV28 and TRBJ1-5; D is uncertain. The germline V and J ends were trimmed by 7 bases and 0 bases, with 13 bases remaining between them. Germline CDR1 and CDR2: MDHEN and SYDVKM. The CDR3 sequence is 15 residues long. CDR3 amino acids: CASNSEAGSNQPQHF. The CDR3 region has the DNA TGTGCCAGCAACTCGGAGGCGGGTAGCAATCAGCCCCAGCATTTT.

This clone has only a few counts. The chain carries TRBV28 and TRBJ1-1; 9 nucleotides line up with TRBD1. Germline trimming cut 4 bases from V and 8 bases from J; bases unmatched to any gene: 5. Germline CDR1 is MDHEN and CDR2 is SYDVKM. The CDR3 is 13 amino acids. CDR3 coding DNA: TGTGCCAGCAGTTCGGGACAGGGAACCGAAGCTTTCTTT. It specifies CASSSGQGTEAFF.

The chain employs TRBV27 and TRBJ1-1, with D possibly matching TRBD1 (5 bases). Trimming removed 3 bases from V and 1 base from J, with 18 bases in between. Germline V CDR1 and CDR2: MNHEY, SMNVEV (reference sequence). There are 17 residues in the CDR3. This CDR3 is CASSFLGRGRRNTEAFF. CDR3 in DNA: TGTGCCAGCAGTTTTTTGGGGAGGGGCAGGCGGAACACTGAAGCTTTCTTT.

V and J are TRBV5-4 and TRBJ1-3; the match to TRBD1 covers 10 bases. This CDR3 contains 17 residues. CDR1 is SGHNT and CDR2 is YYREEE in the germline V gene (reference sequence). Germline trimming cut 4 bases from V and 4 bases from J; bases unmatched to any gene: 11. This CDR3 is CASSPSRQGARGNTIYF. CDR3 bases: TGTGCCAGCAGCCCCAGTAGACAGGGGGCGAGAGGAAACACCATATATTTT.

The chain has TRBV5-1 and TRBJ1-1, with 7 bases identical to TRBD1. The CDR3 is 17 residues long. The germline gives CDR1 SGHRS, CDR2 YFSETQ. J lost 1 base, V lost 1 base, and 10 bases had no gene match. The CDR3 protein is CASSLFPGGDANTEAFF. Here the CDR3 DNA reads TGCGCCAGCAGCTTGTTTCCAGGGGGGGACGCGAACACTGAAGCTTTCTTT.